What follows are 30 T cell receptor beta chains derived from one specimen sequenced in a study of OX40 agonist ivuxolimab in advanced cancers. This table comes from immunoSEQ multiplex PCR, and its TCRdb copy is limited to in-frame clones, with some not included. The sample contains roughly 56,000 clones, around 79% of which appear only once. The sample in question was CD4+ or CD8+ T cells sorted from blood, obtained in a trial of the OX40 agonist ivuxolimab. These receptors came from an adult with an advanced solid tumor such as melanoma, head and neck, liver or kidney cancer.

This rearrangement joins TRBV2 to TRBJ2-1; 8 bases agree with TRBD1. Unmatched junction bases numbered 7, after V lost 6 bases and J lost 6 bases. The germline gives CDR1 SNHLY, CDR2 FYNNEI. This CDR3 contains 14 residues. The CDR3 sequence is CASRTGQGGNEQFF. The CDR3 DNA follows: TGTGCCAGCAGAACCGGACAGGGAGGCAATGAGCAGTTCTTC.

V is TRBV10-3 and J is TRBJ1-4, with no clear D. V lost 3 bases, J lost 0 bases, and 8 bases lay in between. Germline values: CDR1 ENHRY, CDR2 SYGVKD. The CDR3 loop spans 15 amino acids. CDR3 sequence (DNA): TGTGCCATCAGTGATGGAGCTGCAACTAATGAAAAACTGTTTTTT. This encodes CAISDGAATNEKLFF.

In its sample, this clone was seen a few times. This sequence joins TRBV16 and TRBJ2-7; no definite D call. Germline assignment: CDR1 KGHSY and CDR2 FQNENV. V lost 0 bases to trimming and J lost 2 bases, with 5 bases between them. This CDR3 has 13 residues. CDR3 sequence: CASSQSDTYEQYF. CDR3 DNA sequence: TGTGCCAGCAGCCAATCTGACACCTACGAGCAGTACTTC.

This clone has a single count. This sequence joins TRBV6-6 and TRBJ1-4; D unclear. The length of the CDR3 is 14 residues. The V gene's germline CDR1 is MNHNY and CDR2 SVGAGI (reference sequence). V lost 7 bases to trimming and J lost 7 bases, with 16 bases between them. CDR3 loop: CASNKGQNSEKLFF. CDR3 nucleotides: TGTGCCAGCAACAAAGGGCAGAATAGTGAAAAACTGTTTTTT.

Remarks on this clone: The junction does not match germline at one end; this may be a read error. The chain couples TRBV5-4 to TRBJ2-2, with TRBD1 matching over 8 bases. There are 17 residues in the CDR3. Germline loops: CDR1 SGHNT, CDR2 YYREEE (reference sequence). CDR3: CASSLDSVRQGTEELFF. The CDR3 nucleotides read TGTGCCAGCAGCTTGGATTCGGTGCGACAGGGGACCGAGGAGCTGTTTTTT.

The chain joins TRBV2 to TRBJ2-7, with TRBD2 identical over 8 bases. The CDR3 totals 19 residues. Germline CDR1 reads SNHLY; CDR2 reads FYNNEI. V lost 7 bases to trimming and J lost 0 bases; unmatched junction nucleotides: 20. CDR3 nucleotides: TGTGCCAGCACGCCGTTGTGGATAGGGACTAGTGCTTCCTCCTACGAGCAGTACTTC. Amino acids: CASTPLWIGTSASSYEQYF.

This clone has just one count. This chain uses TRBV18 with TRBJ2-5; weak D call: TRBD1 (5 bases). V dropped 0 bases and J dropped 11 bases, with 19 bases sitting between them. The CDR3 is made up of 15 amino acids. The germline gives CDR1 KGHSH, CDR2 LQKENI. CDR3 residues: CASSPPGQVDGEQYF. DNA of the CDR3: TGTGCCAGCTCACCACCGGGGCAGGTGGATGGAGAGCAGTACTTC.

The J gene is TRBJ1-2, the V gene TRBV6-1, with D hard to call. The CDR3 is 16 amino acids. Per the germline V gene, CDR1 is MNHNS and CDR2 is SASEGT. Trimming took off 1 base at V and 0 bases at J, with 12 bases between the two ends. In DNA form, the CDR3 reads TGTGCCAGCAGTGAAGTGCGGGCGGCAGCTAACTATGGCTACACCTTC. Its protein is CASSEVRAAANYGYTF.

The chain has TRBV6-1 and TRBJ2-7, with D unclear. Trimming pared 1 base from V and 0 bases from J, leaving 7 bases between. CDR3 length: 14 amino acids. Germline V gene data show CDR1 as MNHNS and CDR2 as SASEGT. The CDR3 loop reads CASSEVLGSYEQYF. The DNA of the CDR3 is TGTGCCAGCAGTGAAGTCCTGGGCTCCTACGAGCAGTACTTC.

This clone was recorded only once. V gene TRBV5-4 combines with J gene TRBJ1-2, with D uncertain. This CDR3 is built from 15 residues. CDR1 SGHNT and CDR2 YYREEE come from the germline V gene (reference sequence). V dropped 0 bases and J dropped 0 bases, with 9 bases sitting between them. The CDR3, as DNA: TGTGCCAGCAGCTTGGTGGGTAAAACTAACTATGGCTACACCTTC. Amino acids: CASSLVGKTNYGYTF. The full variable domain, in which reference TRBV5-4 and TRBJ1-2 provide the parts outside the CDR3, is ETGVTQSPTHLIKTRGQQVTLRCSSQSGHNTVSWYQQALGQGPQFIFQYYREEENGRGNFPPRFSGLQFPNYSSELNVNALELDDSALYLCASSLVGKTNYGYTFGSGTRLTVV.

This chain joins TRBV27 and TRBJ1-5; 8 positions match TRBD1. CDR3 length equals 16 residues. Trimming cost V 6 bases and J 2 bases; bases outside gene matches: 9. The germline gives CDR1 MNHEY, CDR2 SMNVEV (reference sequence). Written as DNA, the CDR3 is TGTGCCAGCAGCAGGACACAGGGGGGAGGCAATCAGCCCCAGCATTTT. It codes for CASSRTQGGGNQPQHF.

The chain uses TRBV6-5 and TRBJ1-1; perhaps TRBD1 as D (5 bases). CDR1 MNHEY and CDR2 SVGAGI come from the germline V gene. V was clipped by 10 bases and J by 1 base, with 13 bases between them. There are 13 residues in the CDR3. As DNA, the CDR3 is TGTGCCACGAGGGATGGGGGGAACACTGAAGCTTTCTTT. It translates to CATRDGGNTEAFF.

This clone was detected only a few times. CDR3 sequence reads: CASSQLDGYVLGNEQFF. The CDR3 bases are TGCGCCAGCAGTCAATTGGACGGGTACGTTTTGGGCAATGAGCAGTTCTTC. The chain carries TRBV23-1 and TRBJ2-1; no firm D call. TRBV23-1 is reported as an ORF; its role is uncertain. The CDR3 runs 17 residues. With 1 base removed from V and 6 bases from J, the gap between germline ends came to 19 bases.

The CDR3 nucleotides read TGTGCCAGCAGCTTAGGCAGGGTGACGGGGGGGAATTCACCCCTCCACTTT. It specifies CASSLGRVTGGNSPLHF. V is TRBV13 and J is TRBJ1-6; a weak D match, TRBD1 (5 bases). Deletions cut 0 bases from V and 7 bases from J, with 16 bases between. The length of the CDR3 is 17 residues. CDR1 is PRHDT and CDR2 is FYEKMQ in the germline V gene (reference sequence).

The V gene is TRBV5-5, the J gene TRBJ2-3; 10 bases align to TRBD1. This CDR3 spans 15 amino acids. In germline, CDR1 is SGHKS, CDR2 YYEKEE (reference sequence). V trimming: 0 bases; J trimming: 6 bases; junction bases outside the gene matches: 4. Written as DNA, the CDR3 is TGTGCCAGCAGCTTGGCCGGGACAGGGGTTGATACGCAGTATTTT. It encodes CASSLAGTGVDTQYF. The full variable domain, in which reference TRBV5-5 and TRBJ2-3 provide the parts outside the CDR3, is DAGVTQSPTHLIKTRGQQVTLRCSPISGHKSVSWYQQVLGQGPQFIFQYYEKEERGRGNFPDRFSARQFPNYSSELNVNALLLGDSALYLCASSLAGTGVDTQYFGPGTRLTVL.

This clone was recorded only once. The chain recombines TRBV19 with TRBJ1-5; TRBD1 is a possible D gene (6 bases). V shed 1 base and J shed 3 bases, with 10 bases lying between them. The CDR3 has 15 residues. CDR1 and CDR2 (germline): LNHDA, SQIVND (reference sequence). Here the CDR3 DNA reads TGTGCCAGTAGTATAGTTGGACAGACCAATCAGCCCCAGCATTTT. Translation: CASSIVGQTNQPQHF.

The rearrangement links TRBV5-6 to TRBJ1-2; no clear D gene. Germline V gene sequence: CDR1 SGHDT, CDR2 YYEEEE. CDR3 length: 11 amino acids. V was pared by 1 base and J by 8 bases, with 6 bases between. The CDR3 coding sequence is TGTGCCAGCAGCTTGAATATAGGCTACACCTTC. Protein: CASSLNIGYTF.

The chain combines TRBV25-1 with TRBJ2-3, with 14 bases fitting TRBD2. Germline V gene lookup returns CDR1 MGHDK and CDR2 SYGVNS. CDR3 size: 18 residues. J was trimmed by 5 bases and V by 4 bases; bases with no gene match: 11. The CDR3, as DNA: TGTGCCAGCAGTGGTCCTCCGGGACTAGCGGGGGCGGGAGATACGCAGTATTTT. It specifies CASSGPPGLAGAGDTQYF.

Here the CDR3 reads CASSLAYQETQYF. The CDR3 nucleotides read TGTGCCAGCAGCTTAGCGTATCAAGAGACCCAGTACTTC. This sequence joins TRBV7-2 and TRBJ2-5; no definite D call. The CDR3 has 13 residues. The V and J ends lost 0 bases and 2 bases respectively, with 4 bases between them. Germline CDR1 SGHTA, CDR2 FQGNSA.

V gene TRBV5-4 combines with J gene TRBJ1-1; D not certain. The CDR3 totals 15 residues. Deletions cut 0 bases from V and 1 base from J, with 10 bases between. Germline V CDR1 and CDR2: SGHNT, YYREEE (reference sequence). DNA for the CDR3: TGTGCCAGCAGCTTGGGTCGGACGGGGAACACTGAAGCTTTCTTT. Translated, it gives CASSLGRTGNTEAFF.

This sequence joins TRBV11-2 and TRBJ2-5; 7 bases agree with TRBD1. Germline loops: CDR1 SGHAT, CDR2 FQNNGV. The CDR3 is 15 amino acids. V lost 1 base and J lost 5; bases outside the gene matches: 7. The CDR3 nucleotides are TGTGCCAGCAGCTTAGGACAGGGAATTTGGGAGACCCAGTACTTC. Translating it yields CASSLGQGIWETQYF.

The chain is built from TRBV2 and TRBJ2-1; D is possibly TRBD2 (7 bases). Germline CDR1 reads SNHLY; CDR2 reads FYNNEI. The CDR3 is 14 residues long. Deletions cut 7 bases from V and 12 bases from J, with 22 bases between. The CDR3 nucleotides are TGTGCCAGCATGGGGCTAGCGTGGGGAGGGGGGCAGTTCTTC. Residues: CASMGLAWGGGQFF.

The chain is built from TRBV28 and TRBJ1-1, with a weak D call TRBD1 (6 bases). The ends were cut back, 1 base at V and 0 bases at J, with 18 bases in the middle. This CDR3 is built from 18 residues. The germline V gene encodes CDR1 MDHEN and CDR2 SYDVKM. CDR3 protein: CASSLLGRWGHLNTEAFF. The DNA for the CDR3 is TGTGCCAGCAGTTTATTAGGGAGGTGGGGACACTTGAACACTGAAGCTTTCTTT. Based on the CDR3 plus reference TRBV28 and TRBJ1-1, the full variable domain is DVKVTQSSRYLVKRTGEKVFLECVQDMDHENMFWYRQDPGLGLRLIYFSYDVKMKEKGDIPEGYSVSREKKERFSLILESASTNQTSMYLCASSLLGRWGHLNTEAFFGQGTRLTVV.

V is TRBV19 and J is TRBJ2-2; D gene unclear. Per germline, CDR1 LNHDA and CDR2 SQIVND (reference sequence). V lost 5 bases and J 0 bases, leaving 7 bases between the germline ends. This CDR3 is 14 amino acids long. CDR3 protein: CASSPPSNTGELFF. CDR3 DNA: TGTGCCAGTAGTCCCCCTTCGAACACCGGGGAGCTGTTTTTT.

This clone was seen only a few times. The chain couples TRBV7-9 to TRBJ2-5; D is possibly TRBD1 (6 bases). V lost 1 base and J 4 bases, leaving 13 bases between the germline ends. The CDR3 loop spans 15 amino acids. Per germline, CDR1 SEHNR and CDR2 FQNEAQ (reference sequence). The CDR3 loop is CASSLGAGARETQYF. In DNA, the CDR3 is TGTGCCAGCAGCTTAGGTGCAGGGGCGCGAGAGACCCAGTACTTC.

The chain links TRBV4-2 to TRBJ2-5, with a weak D call TRBD1 (6 bases). Germline values: CDR1 LGHNA, CDR2 YNFKEQ. The CDR3 loop spans 14 amino acids. V was clipped by 4 bases and J by 4 bases, with 13 bases between them. This CDR3 reads CASSPGEFPETQYF. The CDR3 DNA reads TGTGCCAGCAGCCCAGGGGAGTTCCCAGAGACCCAGTACTTC.

CDR3 DNA sequence: TGTGCCAGCAGTTCCGGACAGACCACCGGGGAGCTGTTTTTT. Translated, it gives CASSSGQTTGELFF. The rearrangement joins TRBV6-6 to TRBJ2-2; D is perhaps TRBD1 (6 bases). The CDR3 sequence is 14 residues long. The germline V gene has CDR1 MNHNY and CDR2 SVGAGI (reference sequence). V was shortened by 4 bases and J by 4 bases, with 10 bases between the two germline ends.

The chain combines TRBV11-2 with TRBJ1-1; D not resolved. CDR1 and CDR2 from the germline V gene are SGHAT and FQNNGV. This CDR3 has 12 residues. V was pared by 3 bases and J by 6 bases, with 8 bases between. As DNA, the CDR3 is TGTGCCAGCAGCTTCCCCGTTCCTGAAGCTTTCTTT. It translates to CASSFPVPEAFF.

The rearrangement joins TRBV18 to TRBJ2-1, with D possibly matching TRBD2 (6 bases). The V gene lost 3 bases and the J gene lost 7 bases, with 10 bases spanning the gap. Germline assignment: CDR1 KGHSH and CDR2 LQKENI. This CDR3 is built from 13 residues. The CDR3 protein is CASSPGGFNEQFF. The CDR3 bases are TGTGCCAGCTCACCTGGAGGGTTTAATGAGCAGTTCTTC.

This chain uses TRBV11-2 with TRBJ2-3; D is unclear. Germline V gene data show CDR1 as SGHAT and CDR2 as FQNNGV. The CDR3 loop spans 12 amino acids. Trimming shortened V by 3 bases and J by 6 bases, and 7 bases separated the two germline ends. CDR3 sequence reads: CASSLYGDTQYF. CDR3 DNA sequence: TGTGCCAGCAGCTTGTATGGGGATACGCAGTATTTT.